A single sample is the source of the 10 T cell receptor beta chains below, sequenced in a study of OX40 agonist ivuxolimab in advanced cancers. The protocol was immunoSEQ multiplex PCR, while the TCRdb copy is restricted to in-frame clones and leaves out a portion. Among 35,000 to 45,000 clones listed, roughly 86% were seen once. The sequencing here drew on CD4+ or CD8+ T cells sorted from blood, taken in a trial of the OX40 agonist ivuxolimab. These receptors were taken from an adult with an advanced solid tumor such as melanoma, head and neck, liver or kidney cancer.

Comments on this clone: Other DNA sequences in this sample translate to the same CDR3. The chain has TRBV15 and TRBJ1-4, with D maybe TRBD1 (5 bases). Trimming removed 1 base from V and 5 bases from J, with 8 bases in between. The CDR3 is made up of 14 amino acids. Per germline, CDR1 LNHNV and CDR2 YYDKDF (reference sequence). CDR3 sequence reads: CATSRGAGNEKLFF. Written as DNA, the CDR3 is TGTGCCACCAGCAGAGGAGCAGGGAATGAAAAACTGTTTTTT.

The J gene is TRBJ1-1, the V gene TRBV28; D is possibly TRBD1 (6 bases). The CDR3 loop spans 14 amino acids. Germline CDR1 reads MDHEN; CDR2 reads SYDVKM. The ends were cut back, 6 bases at V and 3 bases at J, with 14 bases in the middle. The CDR3 region is CASRLRQVDTEAFF. The CDR3 DNA follows: TGTGCCAGCAGACTACGACAGGTAGACACTGAAGCTTTCTTT.

The chain is built from TRBV29-1 and TRBJ2-3; no firm D call. Trimming pared 3 bases from V and 2 bases from J, leaving 15 bases between. This CDR3 has 15 amino acids. Germline V gene data show CDR1 as SQVTM and CDR2 as ANQGSEA. CDR3 amino acids: CSVEKKGDLTDTQYF. The CDR3 DNA sequence: TGCAGCGTTGAGAAAAAAGGTGACCTCACAGATACGCAGTATTTT.

The chain has TRBV7-3 and TRBJ2-3; a weak D match, TRBD2 (7 bases). The CDR3 loop spans 14 amino acids. The V end lost 1 base, the J end lost 4 bases, and 9 bases lay between the germline ends. Germline CDR1 reads SGHTA; CDR2 reads FQGTGA. The CDR3 loop reads CASSLRGGPDTQYF. The CDR3 coding sequence is TGTGCCAGCAGCTTAAGGGGGGGCCCAGATACGCAGTATTTT. The full variable domain, with the rest looked up from reference TRBV7-3 and TRBJ2-3, is GAGVSQTPSNKVTEKGKYVELRCDPISGHTALYWYRQSLGQGPEFLIYFQGTGAADDSGLPNDRFFAVRPEGSVSTLKIQRTERGDSAVYLCASSLRGGPDTQYFGPGTRLTVL.

The chain joins TRBV4-1 to TRBJ1-5, with D possibly being TRBD1 (5 bases). Trimming removed 2 bases at V and 6 bases at J, with 11 bases between. The germline CDR1 and CDR2 sequences are MGHRA and YSYEKL. The CDR3 is made up of 14 amino acids. The CDR3 loop is CASSQIGAGQPQHF. The CDR3 DNA is TGCGCCAGCAGCCAAATCGGGGCCGGTCAGCCCCAGCATTTT.

The rearrangement links TRBV27 to TRBJ1-6; the D is unclear. Germline V gene data show CDR1 as MNHEY and CDR2 as SMNVEV (reference sequence). Trimming removed 6 bases from V and 3 bases from J, with 12 bases in between. The CDR3 contains 15 residues. The CDR3 DNA reads TGTGCCAGCAGGGGAGAGTTATACTATAATTCACCCCTCCACTTT. Its translation is CASRGELYYNSPLHF.

This chain links TRBV5-4 with TRBJ1-2; D unclear. The germline V gene has CDR1 SGHNT and CDR2 YYREEE (reference sequence). V was pared by 3 bases and J by 10 bases, with 13 bases between. This CDR3 spans 12 amino acids. The chain's CDR3 is CASSSREQDYTF. CDR3 sequence (DNA): TGTGCCAGCAGCTCCCGGGAGCAAGACTACACCTTC.

The J gene is TRBJ1-5, the V gene TRBV10-2; D is ambiguous. The germline V and J ends were trimmed by 6 bases and 4 bases, with 16 bases remaining between them. CDR1 is WSHSY and CDR2 is SAAADI in the germline V gene. The CDR3 covers 15 residues. The chain's CDR3 is CASSPGPTPNQPQHF. CDR3 in DNA: TGCGCCAGCAGCCCTGGGCCGACCCCAAATCAGCCCCAGCATTTT.

The V and J genes are TRBV28 and TRBJ2-1; 8 nucleotides agree with TRBD1. CDR1 and CDR2 (germline): MDHEN, SYDVKM. V trimming: 11 bases; J trimming: 8 bases; junction bases outside the gene matches: 8. The CDR3 is 12 amino acids. CDR3 sequence reads: CAGGQGVDEQFF. The CDR3 DNA is TGTGCCGGAGGACAGGGCGTCGATGAGCAGTTCTTC.

V usage is TRBV10-1 and J usage is TRBJ1-1; TRBD1 might be the D (5 bases). V gave up 1 base and J gave up 1 base, with 13 bases separating them. Germline values: CDR1 WNHNN, CDR2 SYGVQD (reference sequence). This CDR3 spans 16 amino acids. The CDR3 is CASSEFPQDGNTEAFF. CDR3 in DNA: TGCGCCAGCAGTGAGTTTCCACAGGATGGGAACACTGAAGCTTTCTTT.